The 8 T cell receptor beta chains reported below all come from one sample, sequenced in a study of metastatic and nonmetastatic thyroid tumors (dated by TCRdb to the early 2020s). The library relied on PCR. These reads were obtained on an Illumina HiSeq 4000. TCRdb handled the public reads itself, with Q25 trimming in fastp and clone calling in MiXCR, and kept productive beta chains. This sample lists approximately 74,000 clones; 14% were detected once. Of the sample, about 6.5% is held by the ten largest clones. No patient had received any treatment before thyroid surgery. Sequenced input: blood. The receptors originated from a male donor with papillary thyroid cancer or a benign thyroid nodule (not recorded which). Some clones in this sample may be carry-over from other donors' samples.

The sample holds many counts of this clone. The chain has TRBV4-1 and TRBJ2-5, with 13 bases fitting TRBD2. V lost 0 bases, J lost 7 bases, and 8 bases stayed unmatched. The length of the CDR3 is 17 residues. The germline gives CDR1 MGHRA, CDR2 YSYEKL. The CDR3, as DNA: TGCGCCAGCAGCCAAGATCCGACTAGCGGGAGGTTGGGGACCCAGTACTTC. Protein: CASSQDPTSGRLGTQYF.

As regards this clone: A junction end diverges from the germline sequence, so it may reflect a read error. The chain recombines TRBV24-1 with TRBJ2-5, with 7 bases aligning to TRBD2. This CDR3 comprises 17 residues. Germline V lookup: CDR1 KGHDR, CDR2 SFDVKD. This chain's CDR3 is CATSETGLAGYQETHYF. For the CDR3, the DNA is TGTGCCACCAGTGAAACGGGATTAGCGGGTTACCAAGAGACCCATTACTTC.

Note on this clone: The final CDR3 position lacks the conserved phenylalanine or tryptophan, pointing to a likely read error. The gene calls are TRBV7-2 and TRBJ2-1; D might be TRBD2 (5 bases). This CDR3 region has 14 residues. Germline V CDR1 and CDR2: SGHTA, FQGNSA. V lost 7 bases and J 1 base, leaving 11 bases between the germline ends. Here the CDR3 reads CASIGGWSYNEQFL. CDR3 bases: TGTGCCAGCATAGGAGGATGGTCCTACAATGAGCAGTTCCTC.

This clone was observed a few times. A much larger clonotype is one base distant, so this may be a read error. The same CDR3 also results from other DNA sequences found in this sample. This chain connects TRBV7-2 to TRBJ2-1, with 11 bases fitting TRBD2. Germline-derived CDR1 and CDR2 are SGHTA and FQGNSA. The CDR3 is 20 amino acids. V lost 2 bases to trimming and J lost 4 bases; unmatched junction nucleotides: 16. The CDR3 protein is CASSLPTGTSGRADYNEQFF. CDR3 sequence (DNA): TGTGCCAGCAGCTTACCGACGGGGACTAGCGGTAGGGCGGATTACAATGAGCAGTTCTTC. Together with reference TRBV7-2 and TRBJ2-1, the CDR3 gives the full variable domain: GAGVSQSPSNKVTEKGKDVELRCDPISGHTALYWYRQSLGQGLEFLIYFQGNSAPDKSGLPSDRFSAERTGGSVSTLTIQRTQQEDSAVYLCASSLPTGTSGRADYNEQFFGPGTRLTVL.

This clone came up many times. The chain combines TRBV29-1 with TRBJ1-2, with D perhaps matching TRBD1 (5 bases). The CDR3 runs to 13 residues. Trimming removed 4 bases from V and 3 bases from J, with 12 bases in between. Looked up from germline, CDR1 is SQVTM and CDR2 is ANQGSEA. CDR3 region: CSVVGGRDYGYTF. The CDR3 DNA sequence: TGCAGCGTTGTTGGGGGGAGAGACTATGGCTACACCTTC.

As to this clone: Germline is not matched at one junction end, which may reflect a read error. V is TRBV27 and J is TRBJ1-2, with D unresolved. The CDR3 has 13 amino acids. Germline values: CDR1 MNHEY, CDR2 SMNVEV (reference sequence). The CDR3 DNA is TGTGCCAGCAGTTTGGCAGTGAACTATGGCTACACCTTT. Protein product: CASSLAVNYGYTF.

This clone has at least ten counts. The chain links TRBV28 to TRBJ2-7; the D gene is possibly TRBD1 (5 bases). Germline assignment: CDR1 MDHEN and CDR2 SYDVKM. V was shortened by 6 bases and J by 3 bases, with 12 bases between the two germline ends. This CDR3 region has 13 residues. CDR3 bases: TGTGCCAGCAGGGATGACAGCTACTACGAGCAGTACTTC. It yields the protein CASRDDSYYEQYF.

In its sample, this clone was seen many times. The rearrangement uses TRBV12-3 or TRBV12-4 and TRBJ1-6; no definite D call. V was clipped by 5 bases and J by 2 bases, with 10 bases between them. This CDR3 is built from 15 residues. The CDR3 DNA reads TGTGCCAGCAGTCAGCAAGCTCCCTATAATTCACCCCTCCACTTT. It encodes CASSQQAPYNSPLHF.